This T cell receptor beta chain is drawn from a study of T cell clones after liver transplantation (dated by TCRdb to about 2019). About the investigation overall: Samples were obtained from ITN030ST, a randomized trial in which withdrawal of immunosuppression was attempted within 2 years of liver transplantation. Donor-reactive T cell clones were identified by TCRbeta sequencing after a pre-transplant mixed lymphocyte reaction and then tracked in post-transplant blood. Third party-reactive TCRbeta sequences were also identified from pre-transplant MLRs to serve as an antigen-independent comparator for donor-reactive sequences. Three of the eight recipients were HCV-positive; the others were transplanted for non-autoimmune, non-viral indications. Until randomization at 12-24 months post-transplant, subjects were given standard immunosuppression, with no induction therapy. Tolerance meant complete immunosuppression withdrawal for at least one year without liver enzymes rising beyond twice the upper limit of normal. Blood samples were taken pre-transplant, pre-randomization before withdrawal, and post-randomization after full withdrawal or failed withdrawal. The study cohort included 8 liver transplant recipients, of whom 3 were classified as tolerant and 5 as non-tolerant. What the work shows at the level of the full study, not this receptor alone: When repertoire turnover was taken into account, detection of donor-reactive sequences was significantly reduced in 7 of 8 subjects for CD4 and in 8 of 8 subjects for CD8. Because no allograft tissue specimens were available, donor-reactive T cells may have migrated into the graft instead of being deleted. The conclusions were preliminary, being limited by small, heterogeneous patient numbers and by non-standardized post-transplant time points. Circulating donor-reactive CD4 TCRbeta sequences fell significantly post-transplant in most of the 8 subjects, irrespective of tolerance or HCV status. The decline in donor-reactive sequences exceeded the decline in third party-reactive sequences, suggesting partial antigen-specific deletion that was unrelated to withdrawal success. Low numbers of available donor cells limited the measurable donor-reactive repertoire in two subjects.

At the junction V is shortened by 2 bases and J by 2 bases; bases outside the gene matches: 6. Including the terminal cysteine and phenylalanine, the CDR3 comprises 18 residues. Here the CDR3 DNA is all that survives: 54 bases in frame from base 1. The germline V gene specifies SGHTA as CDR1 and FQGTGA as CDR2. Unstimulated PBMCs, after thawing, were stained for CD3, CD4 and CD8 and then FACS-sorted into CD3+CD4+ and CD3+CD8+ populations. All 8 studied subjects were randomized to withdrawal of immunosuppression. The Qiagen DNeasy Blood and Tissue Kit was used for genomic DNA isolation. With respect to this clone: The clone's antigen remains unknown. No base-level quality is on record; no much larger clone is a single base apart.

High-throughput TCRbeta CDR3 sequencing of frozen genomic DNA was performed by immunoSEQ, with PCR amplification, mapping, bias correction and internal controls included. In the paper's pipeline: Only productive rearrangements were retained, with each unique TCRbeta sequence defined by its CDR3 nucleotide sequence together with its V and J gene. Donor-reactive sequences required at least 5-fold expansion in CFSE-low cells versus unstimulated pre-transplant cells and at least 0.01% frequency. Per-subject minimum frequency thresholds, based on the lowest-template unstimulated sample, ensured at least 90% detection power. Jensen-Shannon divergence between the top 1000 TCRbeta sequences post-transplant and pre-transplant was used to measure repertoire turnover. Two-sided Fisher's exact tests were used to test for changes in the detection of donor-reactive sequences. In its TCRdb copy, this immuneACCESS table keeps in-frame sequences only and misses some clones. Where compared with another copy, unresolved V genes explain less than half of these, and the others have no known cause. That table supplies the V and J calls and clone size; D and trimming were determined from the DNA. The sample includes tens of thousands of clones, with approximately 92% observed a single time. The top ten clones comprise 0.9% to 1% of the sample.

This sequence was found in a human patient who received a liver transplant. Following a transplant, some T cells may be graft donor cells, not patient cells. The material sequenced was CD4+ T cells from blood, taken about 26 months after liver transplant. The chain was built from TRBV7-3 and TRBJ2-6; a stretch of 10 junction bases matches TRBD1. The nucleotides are TGTGCCAGCAGCTTAGGGGACAGGGGATCGGCTGGGGCCAACGTCCTGACTTTC. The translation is CASSLGDRGSAGANVLTF.